Listed below are T cell receptor beta chains from one sample, sequenced in a study of T cell responses to AZD1222 COVID-19 vaccine. Clones were read by immunoSEQ multiplex PCR, and TCRdb kept only the in-frame ones, dropping some. The sample comprises about 100,000 clones, 88% of which are singletons, and about 1.8% rests with the top ten. The sequencing here drew on peripheral blood, taken on day 0 of AZD1222 vaccination. The receptors stem from an adult in good health. Each CDR3 is given with its conserved first and last residue. Each record gives: D gene, clone size, V gene, J gene, CDR3 DNA, CDR3 protein. The D gene is left open where the match is weak. Clone size is stated in some rows and not others, as once, few, many or a class when expanded.

-	-	TRBV9	TRBJ2-1	TGTGCCAGCAGCCGTACAGGGAGTTCCTACAATGAGCAGTTCTTC	CASSRTGSSYNEQFF
-	-	TRBV6-2/TRBV6-3	TRBJ1-5	TGTGCCAGCAGCGACCTCGGGGATTCAAGTCAGCCCCAGCATTTT	CASSDLGDSSQPQHF
-	-	TRBV30	TRBJ1-3	TGTGCCTGGAGTGTAACTGGAAACACCATATATTTT	CAWSVTGNTIYF
TRBD2	-	TRBV19	TRBJ2-1	TGTGCCAGTAGTATCAGCGGGGACTCCTACAATGAGCAGTTCTTC	CASSISGDSYNEQFF
TRBD2	-	TRBV5-4	TRBJ2-1	TGTGCCAGCAGCTACCAACTAGCGGGAGTCAACAATGAGCAGTTCTTC	CASSYQLAGVNNEQFF
-	few	TRBV19	TRBJ2-4	TGTGCCAGTAACGACAGGGAGGGCAAAAACATTCAGTACTTC	CASNDREGKNIQYF
-	-	TRBV18	TRBJ2-5	TGTGCCAGCTCACCCCCGAGCTTCCAAAGAGAGACCCAGTACTTC	CASSPPSFQRETQYF
-	-	TRBV19	TRBJ1-4	TGTGCCAGTAGTTGGTATCGAGCTAATGAAAAACTGTTTTTT	CASSWYRANEKLFF
-	-	TRBV9	TRBJ1-3	TGTGCCAGCAGCGTAGCTGGAACAGGGACTGGAAACACCATATATTTT	CASSVAGTGTGNTIYF
-	few	TRBV7-3	TRBJ1-6	TGTGCCAGCAGCTTGGGGTATAATTCACCCCTCCACTTT	CASSLGYNSPLHF
TRBD1	few	TRBV5-1	TRBJ2-2	TGCGCCAGCAGACTAAGGACAGGGGGTACCGGGGAGCTGTTTTTT	CASRLRTGGTGELFF
-	-	TRBV6-2/TRBV6-3	TRBJ1-1	TGTGCCAGCAGTTACTCCCCTGAAGCTTTCTTT	CASSYSPEAFF
TRBD1	-	TRBV27	TRBJ1-2	TGTGCCAGCAGAACACAGGGGAATAACTATGGCTACACCTTC	CASRTQGNNYGYTF
-	-	TRBV6-5	TRBJ1-2	TGTGCCAGCAGTTACGGGGGGGTATGGGATGGCTACACCTTC	CASSYGGVWDGYTF
-	-	TRBV18	TRBJ1-2	TGTGCCAGCTCACCACAAGGATTACCACCTGGCTACACCTTC	CASSPQGLPPGYTF